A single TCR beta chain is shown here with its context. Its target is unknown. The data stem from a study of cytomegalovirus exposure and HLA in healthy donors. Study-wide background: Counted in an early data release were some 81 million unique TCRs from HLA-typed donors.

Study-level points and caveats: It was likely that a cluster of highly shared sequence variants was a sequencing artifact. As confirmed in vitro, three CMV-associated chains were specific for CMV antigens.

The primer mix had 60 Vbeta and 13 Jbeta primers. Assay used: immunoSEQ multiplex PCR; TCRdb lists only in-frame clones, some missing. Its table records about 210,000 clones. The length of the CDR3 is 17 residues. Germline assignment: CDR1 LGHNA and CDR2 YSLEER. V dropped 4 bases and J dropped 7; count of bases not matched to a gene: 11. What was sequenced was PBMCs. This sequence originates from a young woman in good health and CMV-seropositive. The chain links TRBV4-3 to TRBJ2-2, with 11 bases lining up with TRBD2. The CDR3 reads CASSRASGGYKGGELFF. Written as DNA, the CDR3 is TGCGCCAGCAGCCGAGCTAGCGGGGGGTATAAGGGCGGGGAGCTGTTTTTT.